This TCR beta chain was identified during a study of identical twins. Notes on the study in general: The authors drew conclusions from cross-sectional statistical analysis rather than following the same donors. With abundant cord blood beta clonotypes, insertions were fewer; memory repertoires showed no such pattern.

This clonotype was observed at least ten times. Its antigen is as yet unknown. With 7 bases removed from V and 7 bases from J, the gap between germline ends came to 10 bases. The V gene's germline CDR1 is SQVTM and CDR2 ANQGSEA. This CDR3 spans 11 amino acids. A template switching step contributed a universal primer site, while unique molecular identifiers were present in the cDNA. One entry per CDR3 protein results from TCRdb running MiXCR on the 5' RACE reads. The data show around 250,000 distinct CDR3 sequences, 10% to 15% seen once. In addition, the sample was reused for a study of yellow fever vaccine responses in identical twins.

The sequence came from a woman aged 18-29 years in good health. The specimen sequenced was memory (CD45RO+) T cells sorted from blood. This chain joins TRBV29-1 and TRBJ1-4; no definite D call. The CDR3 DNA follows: TGCAGCGGTGGCTTTCCTGAAAAACTGTTTTTT. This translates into CSGGFPEKLFF.